Sequencing of this TCR beta chain was carried out in a study of blood T cell repertoires in COVID-19. Study information: Acute-phase and convalescent COVID-19 samples originated in the United States, Italy and Spain. T cells, B-cell-depleted T cells, or PBMCs provided the cDNA or gDNA that served as material.

The V end lost 7 bases, the J end lost 5 bases, and 9 bases lay between the germline ends. From germline, CDR1 is SNHLY and CDR2 FYNNEI. The length of the CDR3 is 12 residues. Per the study methods: Reference gene primer amplification gave estimated nucleated cell counts. Assay used: immunoSEQ multiplex PCR; TCRdb lists only in-frame clones, some missing. For V, J and clone size, that table is used; D and trimming come from the DNA. The sample has roughly 40,000 clones; around 83% are singletons. Material: peripheral blood. V gene TRBV2 combines with J gene TRBJ1-5; no clear D gene. This receptor was obtained from a woman over 75 with active or convalescent COVID-19. The CDR3 DNA is TGTGCCAGCAAACCTGGAGATCAGCCCCAGCATTTT. Amino acid sequence: CASKPGDQPQHF.